The 22 T cell receptor beta chains below were found in one sample sequenced in a study of blood T cell repertoires in COVID-19. Repertoires were generated with immunoSEQ multiplex PCR, while TCRdb's copy carries only in-frame clones and drops some. The table lists approximately 220,000 clones, roughly 80% of them singletons. Sequencing input: PBMCs or T cells enriched from blood (not recorded which). These receptors all come from a woman between 40 and 55 years old who had been exposed to COVID-19.

V and J are TRBV24-1 and TRBJ2-1; 9 positions agree with TRBD2. The CDR3 is 14 amino acids. Germline-derived CDR1 and CDR2 are KGHDR and SFDVKD. The CDR3 coding sequence is TGTGCGGCCCGGCGCGGGGGGGCCTTGGGGGAGCAGTTCTTC. Its translation: CAARRGGALGEQFF.

V is TRBV5-1 and J is TRBJ2-1; a possible D gene is TRBD1 (6 bases). Germline V gene sequence: CDR1 SGHRS, CDR2 YFSETQ. Trimming took off 7 bases at V and 5 bases at J, with 22 bases between the two ends. The length of the CDR3 is 16 residues. DNA for the CDR3: TGCGCCAGCGCATTAGCCGAATCCAGGGGAGACAATGAGCAGTTCTTC. It yields the protein CASALAESRGDNEQFF.

The CDR3 protein is CASSQAEETEAFF. In DNA form, the CDR3 reads TGTGCCAGCAGCCAAGCTGAGGAAACTGAAGCTTTCTTT. The chain carries TRBV3-1 (or the pseudogene TRBV3-2) and TRBJ1-1, with unresolved D. The CDR3 extends over 13 amino acids. The germline gives CDR1 LGHDT, CDR2 YNNKEL (reference sequence). Deletions cut 1 base from V and 5 bases from J, with 8 bases between.

This clone was seen a handful of times. The rearrangement uses TRBV30 and TRBJ1-6; D perhaps matches TRBD1 (5 bases). CDR3 length equals 15 residues. The V end lost 0 bases, the J end lost 7 bases, and 13 bases lay between the germline ends. Germline CDR1 GTSNPN, CDR2 SVGIG (reference sequence). The CDR3 loop reads CAWSVTGGVNSPLHF. The CDR3 coding sequence is TGTGCCTGGAGTGTAACTGGGGGGGTAAATTCACCCCTCCACTTT.

The V gene is TRBV27, the J gene TRBJ1-1; D may be TRBD1 (6 bases). The V end was cut by 3 bases, the J end by 5 bases, with 19 bases between. Germline CDR1 reads MNHEY; CDR2 reads SMNVEV (reference sequence). The CDR3 is 16 amino acids. DNA of the CDR3: TGTGCCAGCAGTTTCCTTACCCGCGGGGGGCGGACTGAAGCTTTCTTT. It encodes CASSFLTRGGRTEAFF.

V and J are TRBV5-6 and TRBJ2-7; 7 bases are a match to TRBD1. The CDR3 spans 12 residues. V dropped 2 bases and J dropped 6; count of bases not matched to a gene: 2. Looked up from germline, CDR1 is SGHDT and CDR2 is YYEEEE. The chain's CDR3 is CASSFRQGEQYF. CDR3 nucleotide sequence: TGTGCCAGCAGCTTCCGACAGGGCGAGCAGTACTTC.

The chain has TRBV18 and TRBJ2-1, with a weak D call TRBD2 (6 bases). Per the germline V gene, CDR1 is KGHSH and CDR2 is LQKENI. Trimming took off 2 bases at V and 5 bases at J, with 16 bases between the two ends. The CDR3 has 16 residues. CDR3 sequence: CASSPSDGTSHNEQFF. The CDR3 region has the DNA TGTGCCAGCTCACCATCGGACGGGACTTCCCACAATGAGCAGTTCTTC.

The chain has TRBV14 and TRBJ1-2; a weak D match, TRBD1 (5 bases). This CDR3 region has 14 residues. Germline CDR1 reads SGHDN; CDR2 reads FVKESK. Trimming shortened V by 5 bases and J by 1 base, and 11 bases separated the two germline ends. The CDR3 region is CASSARQLNYGYTF. The CDR3 nucleotides read TGTGCCAGCAGCGCCCGACAGCTTAACTATGGCTACACCTTC.

The V call is TRBV12-3 or TRBV12-4, the J call TRBJ1-4; D uncertain. CDR3 length equals 12 residues. V was cut by 6 bases and J by 8 bases, with 10 bases left in between. Here the CDR3 reads CASSLDGEKLFF. For the CDR3, the DNA is TGTGCCAGCAGCCTAGACGGGGAAAAACTGTTTTTT.

The V call is TRBV6-4, the J call TRBJ1-2; D remains unclear. CDR3 length: 12 residues. Trimming took 6 bases from V and 7 from J, leaving 12 bases between them. Germline-derived CDR1 and CDR2 are MRHNA and SNTAGT. The CDR3 DNA sequence: TGTGCCAGCAGAGATGCTTACGGTGGCTACACCTTC. Translation gives CASRDAYGGYTF.

The chain uses TRBV6-5 and TRBJ1-1; 8 nucleotides line up with TRBD1. Germline CDR1 is MNHEY and CDR2 is SVGAGI. The CDR3 runs 16 residues. The J segment lost 5 bases and the V segment lost 2 bases, leaving 10 bases of the junction unmatched. The CDR3 DNA reads as TGTGCCAGCAGTTACCACCCGGGACAGGCCCAGACTGAAGCTTTCTTT. Translating gives CASSYHPGQAQTEAFF.

V is TRBV7-8 and J is TRBJ1-2, with 7 bases fitting TRBD1. This CDR3 contains 12 residues. The germline V gene encodes CDR1 SGHVS and CDR2 FQNEAQ. With V trimmed by 3 bases and J by 11 bases, 6 bases remained unmatched. The CDR3 sequence: CASSFNGQEYTF. In nucleotides, the CDR3 is TGTGCCAGCAGCTTTAACGGACAGGAATACACCTTC.

The rearrangement uses TRBV7-9 and TRBJ1-2; TRBD1 agrees at 9 bases. The CDR3 totals 16 residues. With V trimmed by 5 bases and J by 4 bases, 11 bases remained unmatched. Germline V gene data show CDR1 as SEHNR and CDR2 as FQNEAQ (reference sequence). CDR3: CASSPSGTGNLYGYTF. CDR3 DNA: TGTGCCAGCAGCCCGTCCGGGACAGGGAACCTCTATGGCTACACCTTC.

The J gene is TRBJ2-1, the V gene TRBV12-3 or TRBV12-4; 9 bases map to TRBD1. CDR3 length: 12 amino acids. Trimming at V came to 4 bases and at J to 11 bases, leaving 3 bases not matched to a gene. The CDR3 loop is CASSSDRGKQFF. The CDR3 DNA is TGTGCCAGCAGTTCGGACAGGGGAAAGCAGTTCTTC.

The chain uses TRBV5-1 and TRBJ2-7; no clear D gene. CDR1 is SGHRS and CDR2 is YFSETQ in the germline V gene. The CDR3 spans 13 residues. V lost 5 bases and J 6 bases, leaving 15 bases between the germline ends. The CDR3 loop reads CASSRSPGPEQYF. The CDR3 DNA follows: TGCGCCAGCAGTCGTTCCCCAGGTCCCGAGCAGTACTTC.

The rearrangement links TRBV5-4 to TRBJ2-7, with a tentative D call TRBD1 (5 bases). V lost 4 bases, J lost 4 bases, and 9 bases lay in between. This CDR3 is built from 12 residues. Per the germline V gene, CDR1 is SGHNT and CDR2 is YYREEE (reference sequence). As DNA, the CDR3 is TGTGCCAGCAGCCTTACAGGTTACGAGCAGTACTTC. This encodes CASSLTGYEQYF.

This clone has a single count. The chain recombines TRBV28 with TRBJ1-2; 9 nucleotides match TRBD1. This CDR3 comprises 15 residues. Germline CDR1 is MDHEN and CDR2 is SYDVKM. Trimming at V came to 3 bases and at J to 8 bases, leaving 10 bases not matched to a gene. For the CDR3, the DNA is TGTGCCAGCAGTTTGGGGGACAGGGAGGTTCGCGGCTACACCTTC. Protein: CASSLGDREVRGYTF.

The chain couples TRBV7-2 to TRBJ1-1; D not certain. From germline, CDR1 is SGHTA and CDR2 FQGNSA. This CDR3 is built from 13 residues. V lost 8 bases to trimming and J lost 1 base, with 11 bases between them. The CDR3 region has the DNA TGTGCCAGCTCCGAGTCGGGGAACACTGAAGCTTTCTTT. Protein sequence: CASSESGNTEAFF.

The chain links TRBV19 to TRBJ1-5; D perhaps matches TRBD1 (5 bases). This CDR3 has 15 amino acids. From germline, CDR1 is LNHDA and CDR2 SQIVND (reference sequence). Trimming pared 5 bases from V and 0 bases from J, leaving 11 bases between. The CDR3 nucleotides are TGTGCCAGTAGTTCGCCGGGACTTAGCAATCAGCCCCAGCATTTT. Translation: CASSSPGLSNQPQHF.

The chain combines TRBV7-8 with TRBJ2-3; D is possibly TRBD1 (6 bases). The CDR3 spans 14 residues. Germline lookup yields CDR1 SGHVS and CDR2 FQNEAQ. With 5 bases removed from V and 5 bases from J, the gap between germline ends came to 14 bases. CDR3 protein: CASSLKGEIDTQYF. The CDR3, as DNA: TGTGCCAGCAGCCTGAAGGGGGAGATAGATACGCAGTATTTT.

There are a few counts of this clone. The chain links TRBV6-1 to TRBJ2-7; D ambiguous. Germline V gene sequence: CDR1 MNHNS, CDR2 SASEGT. Trimming stripped 1 base from V and 5 bases from J, with 9 bases between. The CDR3 has 13 amino acids. Written as DNA, the CDR3 is TGTGCCAGCAGTGAAGGTTCCGAGGACGAGCAGTACTTC. The encoded protein is CASSEGSEDEQYF.

DNA of the CDR3: TGTGCCAGCAGTTCTAGCGGGAAAAACACTGAAGCTTTCTTT. Encoded protein: CASSSSGKNTEAFF. The chain carries TRBV27 and TRBJ1-1; D ambiguous. The CDR3 loop spans 14 amino acids. Trimming removed 4 bases from V and 2 bases from J, with 11 bases in between. The germline V gene encodes CDR1 MNHEY and CDR2 SMNVEV (reference sequence).